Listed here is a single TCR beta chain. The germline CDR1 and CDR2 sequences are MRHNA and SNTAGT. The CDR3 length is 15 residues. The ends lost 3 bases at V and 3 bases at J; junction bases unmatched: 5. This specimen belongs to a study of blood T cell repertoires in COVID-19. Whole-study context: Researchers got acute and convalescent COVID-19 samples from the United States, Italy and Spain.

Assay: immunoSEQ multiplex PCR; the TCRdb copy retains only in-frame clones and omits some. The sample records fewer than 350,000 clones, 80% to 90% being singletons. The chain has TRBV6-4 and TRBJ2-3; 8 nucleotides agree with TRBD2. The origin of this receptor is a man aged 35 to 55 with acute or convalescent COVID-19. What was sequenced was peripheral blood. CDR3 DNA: TGTGCCAGCAGTGATGCAGCGGGGGAGACAGATACGCAGTATTTT. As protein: CASSDAAGETDTQYF.